The 13 T cell receptor beta chains reported below all come from one sample, sequenced in a study of T-cell reconstitution after alpha-beta-depleted transplantation in children. TCRbeta library preparation incorporated unique molecular identifiers. TCRdb reprocessed the PCR reads via MiXCR and lists one record per CDR3 protein. The sample yields a few hundred thousand distinct CDR3 sequences, 25% to 30% seen once. The sample in question was PBMCs, obtained before TCRalphabeta/CD19-depleted stem cell transplant. All receptors come from a boy in the first two years of life with Wiskott-Aldrich syndrome, due to receive a stem cell transplant.

The chain uses TRBV15 and TRBJ2-1; 9 positions agree with TRBD2. J lost 4 bases, V lost 4 bases, and 8 bases had no gene match. This CDR3 region has 16 residues. Germline V lookup: CDR1 LNHNV, CDR2 YYDKDF (reference sequence). The CDR3: CATSTGPGLAYNEQFF. DNA of the CDR3: TGTGCCACCAGCACTGGACCGGGACTAGCATACAATGAGCAGTTCTTC.

This clonotype has just a few counts. The chain is built from TRBV6-5 and TRBJ2-5; 13 bases fit TRBD2. In germline, CDR1 is MNHEY, CDR2 SVGAGI. V lost 0 bases to trimming and J lost 3 bases; unmatched junction nucleotides: 4. CDR3 length: 17 residues. The CDR3 sequence: CASSYSLTSGRKETQYF. Written as DNA, the CDR3 is TGTGCCAGCAGTTACTCCTTGACTAGCGGGAGGAAAGAGACCCAGTACTTC.

In nucleotides, the CDR3 is TGCAGTGCTAGAGTTCCTAAGGGGGACGAGCAGTACTTC. Translation gives CSARVPKGDEQYF. This sequence joins TRBV20-1 and TRBJ2-7, with a weak D call TRBD1 (6 bases). This CDR3 has 13 residues. Germline V gene data show CDR1 as DFQATT and CDR2 as SNEGSKA (reference sequence). The V and J ends lost 1 base and 5 bases respectively, with 12 bases between them.

This clonotype showed up just a few times. The genes are TRBV27 and TRBJ2-1, with 12 bases aligning to TRBD2. The CDR3 runs 18 residues. Germline V gives CDR1 MNHEY, CDR2 SMNVEV (reference sequence). V shed 5 bases, J shed 0 bases, and the junction held 8 bases outside the gene matches. The CDR3 protein is CASSTTLTSGSSYNEQFF. The CDR3 coding sequence is TGTGCCAGCAGTACTACCCTGACTAGCGGGAGCTCCTACAATGAGCAGTTCTTC.

This clonotype was seen a handful of times. CDR3 protein: CASKRTGNTEAFF. The DNA for the CDR3 is TGTGCCAGTAAGCGGACAGGGAACACTGAAGCTTTCTTT. V usage is TRBV19 and J usage is TRBJ1-1, with TRBD1 matching over 7 bases. The CDR3 totals 13 residues. Trimming removed 7 bases from V and 1 base from J; junction bases left unmatched: 3. Germline V lookup: CDR1 LNHDA, CDR2 SQIVND (reference sequence).

This clonotype has only a few counts. The genes are TRBV20-1 and TRBJ2-5, with D uncertain. Germline V gene sequence: CDR1 DFQATT, CDR2 SNEGSKA (reference sequence). Trimming took 0 bases from V and 6 from J, leaving 14 bases between them. This CDR3 is built from 14 residues. The CDR3 sequence: CSARDPVEAKTQYF. CDR3 nucleotides: TGCAGTGCTAGAGATCCCGTTGAAGCGAAGACCCAGTACTTC.

This sequence joins TRBV5-6 and TRBJ2-5, with 9 bases matching TRBD1. The junction had 7 bases not matched to a gene; V was cut back by 3 bases and J by 7 bases. The CDR3 sequence is 14 residues long. CDR1 SGHDT and CDR2 YYEEEE come from the germline V gene. CDR3 sequence reads: CASSSNRGPGTQYF. The CDR3 DNA reads TGTGCCAGCAGCTCGAACAGGGGGCCGGGGACCCAGTACTTC.

This clonotype was picked up a small number of times. The CDR3 DNA is TGTGCCAGCAGTTATCGCAGAGCGGGAGTCGATTTGGCAGATACGCAGTATTTT. It encodes CASSYRRAGVDLADTQYF. The chain couples TRBV6-2 or TRBV6-3 to TRBJ2-3, with TRBD2 matching 8 bases. V trimming: 3 bases; J trimming: 4 bases; junction bases outside the gene matches: 15. The CDR3 sequence is 18 residues long. CDR1 and CDR2 from the germline V gene are MNHEY and SVGEGT.

The chain uses TRBV4-1 and TRBJ2-7, with no clear D. Germline V lookup: CDR1 MGHRA, CDR2 YSYEKL. The CDR3 consists of 14 residues. Deletions cut 2 bases from V and 3 bases from J, with 11 bases between. CDR3 protein: CASSQQAKDYEQYF. The CDR3 DNA follows: TGCGCCAGCAGCCAACAAGCCAAGGACTACGAGCAGTACTTC.

This clonotype showed up just a few times. V usage is TRBV27 and J usage is TRBJ2-2; D gene ambiguous. V was pared by 2 bases and J by 7 bases, with 8 bases between. Germline V CDR1 and CDR2: MNHEY, SMNVEV (reference sequence). This CDR3 has 13 residues. CDR3 DNA sequence: TGTGCCAGCAGTTTACTGGTTGGCGGGGAGCTGTTTTTT. Translation: CASSLLVGGELFF.

The gene calls are TRBV4-1 and TRBJ2-7; 9 bases line up with TRBD2. The length of the CDR3 is 17 residues. Germline V lookup: CDR1 MGHRA, CDR2 YSYEKL. The V gene end was trimmed by 1 base and the J gene end by 6 bases; junction bases not matched to a gene: 13. CDR3: CASSQASGRSSLIEQYF. The CDR3 DNA sequence: TGCGCCAGCAGCCAAGCGAGCGGGAGGTCATCCTTAATCGAGCAGTACTTC.

The J gene is TRBJ1-4, the V gene TRBV5-1; the D gene is possibly TRBD1 (5 bases). Trimming left V 0 bases short and J 6 bases short, with 18 bases between. Germline values: CDR1 SGHRS, CDR2 YFSETQ. The CDR3 spans 17 residues. The CDR3 region has the DNA TGCGCCAGCAGCTTGGGAGGCGTCTCGGGACCTCATGAAAAACTGTTTTTT. This sequence encodes CASSLGGVSGPHEKLFF.

The rearrangement joins TRBV6-5 to TRBJ2-2, with 10 bases fitting TRBD1. In germline, CDR1 is MNHEY, CDR2 SVGAGI. After removal of 3 bases from V and 4 bases from J, the junction contained 5 bases not matched to a gene. The CDR3 contains 16 residues. CDR3 sequence (DNA): TGTGCCAGCAGTTATCCTTGGACAGGGGGCACCGGGGAGCTGTTTTTT. This encodes CASSYPWTGGTGELFF.